This T cell receptor (beta chain) was documented in a study of PD-L1 blockade in urothelial cancer. About the study: Males with bladder-origin urothelial cancer made up twenty-five of 29 patients. Before enrollment, 0 to 3 chemotherapy regimens had been given to patients. Analyzed time points were 3 weeks (second dose) and 6 weeks after therapy began.

A remark on this clone: Antigen: not known.

Time point in this sample: pretreatment peripheral blood. The repertoire was sequenced with immunoSEQ multiplex PCR; TCRdb's copy has only in-frame clones and lacks some. The sample holds roughly 90,000 clones; about 90% are singletons and the top ten take about 0.89%. General observations from the study: Better progression-free and overall survival followed lower pretreatment blood clonality.

With 2 bases clipped from V and 1 base from J, the junction kept 5 bases outside the gene matches. The CDR3 spans 17 residues. From germline, CDR1 is MNHEY and CDR2 SMNVEV (reference sequence). The source of this sequence is a woman older than 75 with urothelial cancer. The V and J genes are TRBV27 and TRBJ2-2; TRBD1 aligns across 9 bases. The input for sequencing was PBMCs, taken around atezolizumab (anti-PD-L1) treatment. CDR3 in DNA: TGTGCCAGCAGTTTAGTGGGGACAGGGAGGAACACCGGGGAGCTGTTTTTT. This encodes CASSLVGTGRNTGELFF.